This TCR beta chain was found in a study of cytomegalovirus exposure and HLA in healthy donors. Overall study context: A subsequent analysis reported that the 120 or so validation repertoires were produced on the same platform that had also been used for the 666 first-cohort repertoires.

Sequencing was performed with immunoSEQ multiplex PCR; in TCRdb, only in-frame clones are kept and a portion is missing. The repertoire holds tens of thousands of clones, with around 89% as singletons. Study-level points and caveats: The investigators catalogued 150 to 200 TCR beta chains as cytomegalovirus-associated.

Comment on this clone: What it recognizes is unknown.

The donors were part of the roughly 130-subject validation cohort, which stood apart from the roughly 700-subject first cohort. This sequence was found in a woman aged 18-30 years in good health and CMV-seronegative. The sample was PBMCs.

CDR3 bases: TGTGCCAGCAGCCAAGTAGGGGGGGCCACTAGCACAGATACGCAGTATTTT. This sequence encodes CASSQVGGATSTDTQYF. This chain connects TRBV4-2 to TRBJ2-3; D is perhaps TRBD2 (7 bases). Germline CDR1 LGHNA, CDR2 YNFKEQ. The CDR3 totals 17 residues. V shed 1 base and J shed 0 bases, with 14 bases lying between them.